This TCR beta chain was identified in a study of vaccination and CD4 T cells after COVID-19. The Oncomine TCR Beta short-read assay was applied to DNA of cultured CD4+ T cells. TCRdb reprocessed the PCR reads with MiXCR, giving one entry per CDR3 protein. The sample lists a few thousand distinct CDR3 sequences, approximately 20% seen once, with roughly a fifth in the top ten. To note about this clonotype: The antigen is unknown.

As for treatment: approximately 11-day PBMC culture with coronavirus spike peptide pools or control peptides (ViraFEST assay). Study-level points and caveats: The median proportion of reactive clones detected only post-vaccination in convalescent patients was 85% to 90%. Clonotypes reactive to SARS-CoV-2 had a median that went up from 21 to 38, but not significantly.

The sample was CD4+ T cells from blood, cultured in vitro. The clonotype originates from a human donor who had recovered from COVID-19.

In DNA, the CDR3 is TGCAGTGCTGGGGGGGGGGGCCACTATGGCTACACCTTC. This sequence encodes CSAGGGGHYGYTF. The J gene is TRBJ1-2, the V gene TRBV20-1; possibly TRBD1 for D (6 bases). With 5 bases removed from V and 3 bases from J, the gap between germline ends came to 13 bases. CDR3 size: 13 residues. The V gene's germline CDR1 is DFQATT and CDR2 SNEGSKA (reference sequence).